These 24 T cell receptor beta chains originate from one sample sequenced in a study of CD8+ T cells in alopecia areata. Noted treatment: oral pan-JAK inhibitor, 5-10 mg twice daily. Sequencing used cDNA as its template, made by extracting RNA and reverse transcribing it. Assay: immunoSEQ multiplex PCR; the TCRdb copy retains only in-frame clones and omits some. Of about 210,000 clones listed, under 75% are singletons. Specimen: CD4+ T cells sorted from blood, collected at week 4, from a patient treated with tofacitinib. The receptors were gathered from a human donor with alopecia areata.

The chain is built from TRBV4-2 and TRBJ2-2, with 7 bases lining up with TRBD2. This CDR3 is 16 amino acids long. Trimming took 0 bases from V and 7 from J; bases not matched to a gene: 8. CDR1 is LGHNA, CDR2 YNFKEQ, per germline. Here the CDR3 DNA reads TGTGCCAGCAGCCAAGATCGGCGGGAGCGTAGCGGGGAGCTGTTTTTT. It translates to CASSQDRRERSGELFF.

The chain combines TRBV7-9 with TRBJ1-1, with D hard to call. This CDR3 spans 11 amino acids. The V and J ends lost 6 bases and 0 bases respectively, with 2 bases between them. In germline, CDR1 is SEHNR, CDR2 FQNEAQ (reference sequence). The CDR3: CASRLNTEAFF. CDR3 nucleotide sequence: TGTGCCAGCAGGTTGAACACTGAAGCTTTCTTT.

The CDR3 bases are TGTGCCAGCAGCCAGGGGTATAACTATAATTCACCCCTCCACTTT. Encoded protein: CASSQGYNYNSPLHF. The J gene is TRBJ1-6, the V gene TRBV14; D is uncertain. Germline V CDR1 and CDR2: SGHDN, FVKESK. V was clipped by 3 bases and J by 3 bases, with 9 bases between them. The CDR3 length is 15 residues.

V is TRBV2 and J is TRBJ1-5; D unresolved. V lost 4 bases and J 4 bases, leaving 8 bases between the germline ends. The CDR3 has 13 amino acids. Germline CDR1 SNHLY, CDR2 FYNNEI. Here the CDR3 reads CASSGGANQPQHF. CDR3 in DNA: TGTGCCAGCAGTGGGGGAGCGAATCAGCCCCAGCATTTT.

This clone turned up a few times. The V gene is TRBV29-1, the J gene TRBJ1-4; tentative D call: TRBD1 (5 bases). The V gene lost 3 bases and the J gene lost 11 bases, with 13 bases spanning the gap. Germline CDR1 is SQVTM and CDR2 is ANQGSEA. The length of the CDR3 is 12 residues. This CDR3 is CSVDGAPGKLFF. As DNA, the CDR3 is TGCAGCGTTGACGGGGCCCCGGGGAAACTGTTTTTT.

The rearrangement uses TRBV29-1 and TRBJ2-2, with 8 bases that match TRBD1. CDR1 SQVTM and CDR2 ANQGSEA come from the germline V gene. CDR3 size: 13 residues. After removal of 7 bases from V and 5 bases from J, the junction contained 6 bases not matched to a gene. CDR3 sequence: CSADRGRTGELFF. CDR3 nucleotide sequence: TGCAGCGCCGACAGGGGACGGACCGGGGAGCTGTTTTTT.

The V call is TRBV7-8, the J call TRBJ1-5; D is possibly TRBD1 (5 bases). The V gene lost 1 base and the J gene lost 7 bases, with 17 bases spanning the gap. Germline V gives CDR1 SGHVS, CDR2 FQNEAQ. This CDR3 has 16 residues. CDR3: CASSLERGGPTQPQHF. The CDR3, as DNA: TGTGCCAGCAGCTTAGAACGGGGCGGTCCCACCCAGCCCCAGCATTTT.

This clone was counted once. This chain connects TRBV25-1 to TRBJ1-1; possibly TRBD1 for D (6 bases). V was pared by 4 bases and J by 3 bases, with 9 bases between. The CDR3 has 13 amino acids. The V gene's germline CDR1 is MGHDK and CDR2 SYGVNS. The CDR3 reads CASSVQGYTEAFF. The CDR3 nucleotides read TGTGCCAGCAGTGTTCAGGGGTACACTGAAGCTTTCTTT.

The CDR3 DNA reads as TGTGCCAGCAGTTTAAGAACCGGGGAGCTGTTTTTT. Translating gives CASSLRTGELFF. The rearrangement links TRBV28 to TRBJ2-2, with D unresolved. The CDR3 runs 12 residues. V lost 2 bases and J 5 bases, leaving 3 bases between the germline ends. The germline V gene encodes CDR1 MDHEN and CDR2 SYDVKM.

V gene TRBV27 combines with J gene TRBJ2-7; 9 bases fit TRBD1. The CDR3 extends over 17 amino acids. V was pared by 1 base and J by 6 bases, with 13 bases of the junction left unmatched. Germline values: CDR1 MNHEY, CDR2 SMNVEV (reference sequence). CDR3 sequence (DNA): TGTGCCAGCAGTTTATTAGGGACAGGGCCTTCTCTTCTCGAGCAGTACTTC. Translation: CASSLLGTGPSLLEQYF.

V gene TRBV14 combines with J gene TRBJ1-2, with a possible D match to TRBD1 (5 bases). CDR3 length equals 13 residues. Germline V gene sequence: CDR1 SGHDN, CDR2 FVKESK. V was clipped by 4 bases and J by 4 bases, with 10 bases between them. CDR3 in DNA: TGTGCCAGCAGCCCGGACAAGGGCTATGGCTACACCTTC. Residues: CASSPDKGYGYTF.

This chain uses TRBV25-1 with TRBJ1-2, with 9 positions matching TRBD1. With 1 base clipped from V and 6 bases from J, the junction kept 6 bases outside the gene matches. The CDR3 extends over 15 amino acids. The germline V gene has CDR1 MGHDK and CDR2 SYGVNS. The DNA for the CDR3 is TGTGCCAGCAGTGAATTTGGGACAGGGAATAATGGCTACACCTTC. The encoded protein is CASSEFGTGNNGYTF.

This clone was seen only a few times. The V gene is TRBV30, the J gene TRBJ2-2; D tentatively reads TRBD1 or TRBD2 (5 bases each). Looked up from germline, CDR1 is GTSNPN and CDR2 is SVGIG (reference sequence). The CDR3 sequence is 15 residues long. V lost 8 bases and J 0 bases, leaving 16 bases between the germline ends. The CDR3 here is CARSRGRANTGELFF. The CDR3 region has the DNA TGTGCCCGCTCCCGGGGCAGAGCGAACACCGGGGAGCTGTTTTTT.

This chain connects TRBV2 to TRBJ1-5; TRBD1 is a possible D gene (6 bases). The germline CDR1 and CDR2 sequences are SNHLY and FYNNEI. The CDR3 has 13 residues. V was clipped by 7 bases and J by 1 base, with 8 bases between them. Here the CDR3 reads CASTGQSNQPQHF. The CDR3 bases are TGTGCCAGCACCGGACAGAGCAATCAGCCCCAGCATTTT.

This clone was counted between two and nine times. The gene calls are TRBV10-3 and TRBJ1-2, with a weak D call TRBD1 (5 bases). The CDR3 is made up of 13 amino acids. Germline V lookup: CDR1 ENHRY, CDR2 SYGVKD. V dropped 5 bases and J dropped 6 bases, with 13 bases sitting between them. The CDR3 DNA follows: TGTGCCATCAGTCCGCAGGGTTTGGATGGCTACACCTTC. Protein sequence: CAISPQGLDGYTF.

The V gene is TRBV2, the J gene TRBJ1-2, with D tentatively TRBD1 (5 bases). V gave up 1 base and J gave up 5 bases, with 8 bases separating them. Germline CDR1 reads SNHLY; CDR2 reads FYNNEI. The CDR3 is made up of 13 amino acids. CDR3 sequence reads: CASSEETEYGYTF. The CDR3 nucleotides are TGTGCCAGCAGTGAAGAGACAGAATATGGCTACACCTTC.

The V and J genes are TRBV30 and TRBJ2-7; perhaps D is TRBD1 or TRBD2 (5 bases each). Between the trimmed V and J ends, which lost 5 bases and 0 bases, there was a span of 14 bases. CDR3 length equals 14 residues. The germline gives CDR1 GTSNPN, CDR2 SVGIG (reference sequence). The CDR3 region is CAWAPGTVSYEQYF. The CDR3 coding sequence is TGTGCCTGGGCGCCCGGGACGGTCTCCTACGAGCAGTACTTC.

This clone has only a few counts. CDR3 protein: CASSLSGTVRTDTQYF. As DNA, the CDR3 is TGTGCCAGCAGCTTATCCGGGACAGTTCGCACAGATACGCAGTATTTT. The chain carries TRBV7-2 and TRBJ2-3; TRBD1 matches 7 bases. With 2 bases clipped from V and 1 base from J, the junction kept 6 bases outside the gene matches. CDR1 and CDR2 from the germline V gene are SGHTA and FQGNSA. This CDR3 contains 16 residues.

The chain couples TRBV2 to TRBJ1-2; no firm D call. V shed 7 bases and J shed 7 bases, with 16 bases lying between them. This CDR3 is built from 13 residues. Germline CDR1 and CDR2: SNHLY and FYNNEI. CDR3 bases: TGTGCCAGCACTTCCGAGAACTATGTTGGCTACACCTTC. Protein product: CASTSENYVGYTF. Full variable domain (outside the CDR3, taken from reference TRBV2 and TRBJ1-2): EPEVTQTPSHQVTQMGQEVILRCVPISNHLYFYWYRQILGQKVEFLVSFYNNEISEKSEIFDDQFSVERPDGSNFTLKIRSTKLEDSAMYFCASTSENYVGYTFGSGTRLTVV.

This rearrangement joins TRBV5-1 to TRBJ2-1; D uncertain. This CDR3 region has 12 residues. Germline lookup yields CDR1 SGHRS and CDR2 YFSETQ. V lost 5 bases and J lost 7, with 10 bases in between. The CDR3 loop is CASRPDVNEQFF. For the CDR3, the DNA is TGCGCCAGCAGACCTGACGTTAATGAGCAGTTCTTC.

In this sample, this clone turned up once. V and J are TRBV30 and TRBJ1-1, with 8 positions matching TRBD1. CDR1 GTSNPN and CDR2 SVGIG come from the germline V gene (reference sequence). The CDR3 loop spans 16 amino acids. Germline trimming cut 2 bases from V and 3 bases from J; bases unmatched to any gene: 11. This CDR3 is CAWSHSRTGWDTEAFF. CDR3 DNA: TGTGCCTGGAGTCACTCCCGGACAGGGTGGGACACTGAAGCTTTCTTT.

The chain has TRBV2 and TRBJ2-7; 8 bases are shared with TRBD1. The CDR3 has 12 residues. CDR1 is SNHLY and CDR2 is FYNNEI in the germline V gene. After removal of 8 bases from V and 3 bases from J, the junction contained 3 bases not matched to a gene. The CDR3 loop is CASLDRVYEQYF. The CDR3 DNA reads as TGTGCCAGCCTGGACAGGGTCTACGAGCAGTACTTC.

In this sample, this clone turned up a few times. The chain links TRBV7-2 to TRBJ2-5; D is undetermined. From germline, CDR1 is SGHTA and CDR2 FQGNSA. The CDR3 is made up of 11 amino acids. V lost 2 bases to trimming and J lost 5 bases, with 3 bases between them. In DNA, the CDR3 is TGTGCCAGCAGCTTACTGGAGACCCAGTACTTC. This sequence encodes CASSLLETQYF.

There are a few counts of this clone. The gene calls are TRBV7-2 and TRBJ1-6; a possible D gene is TRBD1 (5 bases). This CDR3 region has 13 residues. With 3 bases removed from V and 9 bases from J, the gap between germline ends came to 9 bases. Germline V gene sequence: CDR1 SGHTA, CDR2 FQGNSA. CDR3: CASSFRRGSPLHF. DNA of the CDR3: TGTGCCAGCAGCTTTAGAAGGGGTTCACCCCTCCACTTT.